A selection of T cell receptor beta chains follows, all from one sample in a study of blood T cell repertoires in COVID-19. TCRdb's copy holds only in-frame clones and misses some; the assay was immunoSEQ multiplex PCR. The sample shows roughly 340,000 clones, roughly 90% of them seen only once. The material sequenced was peripheral blood. These receptors were taken from a woman in her twenties or thirties with COVID-19, enrolled during active disease. Each CDR3 is given with its conserved first and last residue. A D gene is named only where the DNA matches it firmly. The size entry is marked missing in some rows and otherwise reads once, few, many or a size class.

j_call d_call clone_size v_call cdr3_aa cdr3_nt
TRBJ1-4 TRBD1 . TRBV7-9 CASSSTRGRGEKLFF TGTGCCAGCAGCTCAACCAGGGGGCGCGGTGAAAAACTGTTTTTT
TRBJ1-1 . . TRBV20-1 CSARVWASTFF TGCAGTGCTAGAGTATGGGCCAGTACTTTCTTT
TRBJ2-1 TRBD2 . TRBV5-1 CASSPLLMSGGANEQFF TGCGCCAGCAGCCCCCTCCTTATGAGCGGGGGGGCCAATGAGCAGTTCTTC
TRBJ2-7 TRBD2 . TRBV10-3 CAISSASGAYEQYF TGTGCCATCAGTTCGGCTAGCGGGGCCTACGAGCAGTACTTC
TRBJ2-3 TRBD2 . TRBV9 CASSAVAGVGSDTQYF TGTGCCAGCAGCGCGGTAGCGGGAGTAGGATCAGATACGCAGTATTTT
TRBJ1-4 TRBD1 . TRBV4-3 CASSQEGRGREKLFF TGCGCCAGCAGCCAAGAGGGCAGGGGGCGTGAAAAACTGTTTTTT
TRBJ1-2 . . TRBV29-1 CSVAGGGDYGYTF TGCAGCGTGGCCGGGGGAGGGGACTATGGCTACACCTTC
TRBJ2-1 . . TRBV28 CASSSSPLDRSEFF TGTGCCAGCAGTTCGTCCCCGCTAGACAGGTCTGAGTTCTTC
TRBJ2-1 . . TRBV5-1 CASSLDTTNEQFF TGCGCCAGCAGCTTGGATACTACCAATGAGCAGTTCTTC
TRBJ2-2 . . TRBV10-3 CAISEVAADRELFF TGTGCCATCAGTGAGGTTGCAGCCGATAGGGAGCTGTTTTTT
TRBJ2-2 . . TRBV7-8 CASSLVDRVRTGELFF TGTGCCAGCAGCTTGGTCGATCGAGTCCGGACCGGGGAGCTGTTTTTT
TRBJ1-1 . . TRBV11-3 CASSPWTEMNTEAFF TGTGCCAGCAGCCCCTGGACAGAAATGAACACTGAAGCTTTCTTT
TRBJ1-2 . . TRBV25-1 CASSDEPGSDAF TGTGCCAGCAGTGATGAGCCCGGAAGCGACGCCTTC
TRBJ2-7 TRBD1 . TRBV4-3 CASSQEQGAFVSYEQYF TGCGCCAGCAGCCAAGAACAGGGGGCTTTTGTATCCTACGAGCAGTACTTC
TRBJ1-6 . . TRBV19 CASSRSGVGNSPLHF TGTGCCAGTAGCAGATCGGGAGTTGGAAATTCACCCCTCCACTTT
TRBJ2-3 TRBD2 . TRBV6-2/TRBV6-3 CASSYPGLAGTTDTQYF TGTGCCAGCAGTTACCCGGGACTAGCGGGGACCACAGATACGCAGTATTTT
TRBJ1-2 . . TRBV6-6 CASSYSEDSTNYGYTF TGTGCCAGCAGTTACTCCGAAGACAGTACTAACTATGGCTACACCTTC
TRBJ1-6 . . TRBV7-9 CASSSQGVQGSPLHF TGTGCCAGCAGCTCCCAGGGTGTCCAGGGATCGCCCCTCCACTTT
TRBJ2-4 TRBD1 . TRBV11-3 CASSSPDRGLNIQYF TGTGCCAGCAGCAGTCCGGACAGGGGATTAAACATTCAGTACTTC
TRBJ2-1 TRBD2 . TRBV12-3/TRBV12-4 CASSSGGAWEQFF TGTGCCAGCAGTAGCGGGGGGGCTTGGGAGCAGTTCTTC
TRBJ1-2 TRBD1 . TRBV5-4 CASSFDGTGYGYTF TGTGCCAGCAGCTTTGACGGGACAGGATATGGCTACACCTTC
TRBJ1-2 TRBD1 . TRBV10-3 CATQTGGGYGYTF TGTGCCACACAAACAGGGGGCGGCTATGGCTACACCTTC
TRBJ2-7 TRBD2 once TRBV5-1 CASSLASGTSRYSYEQYF TGCGCCAGCAGCTTGGCATCCGGGACTAGCCGTTATTCCTACGAGCAGTACTTC
TRBJ2-3 . . TRBV19 CASSKDLSSTDTQYF TGTGCCAGTAGTAAGGACTTGTCTAGCACAGATACGCAGTATTTT
TRBJ2-7 . . TRBV18 CASSPPSQTGAYEQYF TGTGCCAGCTCACCGCCCTCCCAGACAGGAGCCTACGAGCAGTACTTC
TRBJ2-7 . few TRBV7-6 CASSLVRYEQYF TGTGCCAGCAGCTTAGTCCGCTACGAGCAGTACTTC
TRBJ1-6 TRBD1 . TRBV6-2/TRBV6-3 CASSYSRQGSLPFALHF TGTGCCAGCAGTTACTCCAGACAGGGTTCATTACCATTTGCCCTCCACTTT
TRBJ2-5 TRBD1 . TRBV10-2 CASTGQQETQYF TGCGCCAGCACGGGACAGCAAGAGACCCAGTACTTC
TRBJ1-2 TRBD1 . TRBV14 CASSQTILHLRQGAKGYTF TGTGCCAGCAGCCAAACTATTCTTCACCTGAGACAGGGGGCGAAGGGCTACACCTTC
TRBJ2-3 TRBD2 . TRBV7-9 CASSFRGRVDTQYF TGTGCCAGCAGCTTTCGAGGGAGGGTGGATACGCAGTATTTT
TRBJ1-5 TRBD1 . TRBV3-1/TRBV3-2 CASSQMAGGDQPQHF TGTGCCAGCAGCCAAATGGCAGGGGGCGATCAGCCCCAGCATTTT
TRBJ2-5 . . TRBV4-1 CASSYRYQETQYF TGCGCCAGCAGCTACCGGTACCAAGAGACCCAGTACTTC
TRBJ1-2 . few TRBV29-1 CSVGTWEGGFNYGYTF TGCAGCGTTGGAACTTGGGAGGGAGGGTTCAACTATGGCTACACCTTC
TRBJ2-3 TRBD2 . TRBV2 CATRRGGGADTQYF TGTGCCACCCGTAGGGGCGGGGGGGCAGATACGCAGTATTTT
TRBJ1-6 TRBD1 . TRBV19 CASSGTGGGSSPLHF TGTGCCAGTAGTGGGACAGGGGGTGGTAGTTCACCCCTCCACTTT
TRBJ1-5 TRBD1 . TRBV4-3 CASSQHRGSNQPQHF TGCGCCAGCAGCCAACACAGGGGCAGCAATCAGCCCCAGCATTTT
TRBJ2-1 . . TRBV2 CASSEGVETEQFF TGTGCCAGCAGTGAAGGTGTGGAGACTGAGCAGTTCTTC
TRBJ1-2 . . TRBV7-9 CASSSAEAF TGTGCCAGCAGCTCGGCGGAGGCGTTC
TRBJ2-1 TRBD2 . TRBV4-3 CASSYIAGAEPNEQFF TGCGCCAGCAGCTACATAGCGGGGGCCGAGCCCAATGAGCAGTTCTTC
TRBJ1-1 . once TRBV19 CASSIGPRGTEAFF TGTGCCAGTAGTATAGGCCCCCGCGGTACTGAAGCTTTCTTT